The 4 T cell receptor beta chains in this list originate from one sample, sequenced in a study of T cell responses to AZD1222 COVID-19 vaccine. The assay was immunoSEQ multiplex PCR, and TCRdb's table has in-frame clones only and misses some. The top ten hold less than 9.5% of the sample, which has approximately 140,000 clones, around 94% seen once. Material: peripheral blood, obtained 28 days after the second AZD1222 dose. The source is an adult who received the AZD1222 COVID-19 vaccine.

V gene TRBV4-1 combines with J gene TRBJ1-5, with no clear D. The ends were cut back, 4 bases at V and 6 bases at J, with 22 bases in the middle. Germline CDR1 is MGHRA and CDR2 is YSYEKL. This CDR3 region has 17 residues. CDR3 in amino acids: CASSPLNGPIGGQPQHF. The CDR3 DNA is TGCGCCAGCAGCCCCTTGAATGGGCCGATTGGAGGTCAGCCCCAGCATTTT.

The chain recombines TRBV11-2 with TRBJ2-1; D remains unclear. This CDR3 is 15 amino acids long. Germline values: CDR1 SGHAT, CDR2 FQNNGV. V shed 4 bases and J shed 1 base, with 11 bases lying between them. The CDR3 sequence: CASSSVRWSYNEQFF. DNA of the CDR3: TGTGCCAGCAGCTCCGTCCGATGGTCCTACAATGAGCAGTTCTTC.

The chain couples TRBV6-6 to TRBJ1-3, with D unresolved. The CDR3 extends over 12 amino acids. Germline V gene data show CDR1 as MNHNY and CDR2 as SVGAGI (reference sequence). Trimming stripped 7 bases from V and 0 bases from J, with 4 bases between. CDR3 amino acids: CASTNSGNTIYF. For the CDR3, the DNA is TGTGCCAGCACGAACTCTGGAAACACCATATATTTT.

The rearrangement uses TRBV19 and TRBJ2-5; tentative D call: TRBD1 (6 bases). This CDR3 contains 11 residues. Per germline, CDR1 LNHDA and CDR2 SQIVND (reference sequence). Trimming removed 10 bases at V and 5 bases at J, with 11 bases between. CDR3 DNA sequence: TGTGCCACTTCACAGGGTGAGACCCAGTACTTC. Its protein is CATSQGETQYF.